A selection of T cell receptor beta chains follows, all from one sample in a study of technical replicates of blood from several donors. Clones were read by immunoSEQ multiplex PCR, and TCRdb kept only the in-frame ones, dropping some. The sample holds just under 45,000 clones; 96% are singletons and the top ten take about 0.38%. The source material was T cells isolated from PBMCs. The receptor set was obtained from a human donor in good health. CDR3s include the opening cysteine and the closing phenylalanine or tryptophan. A D gene is named only where the DNA matches it firmly. Clone size is stated in some rows and not others, as once, few, many or a class when expanded.

v_gene: TRBV30
abundance: .
d_gene: TRBD2
j_gene: TRBJ2-2
CDR3nt: TGTGCCTGGAGTGTGCTAGCGGGCACCGGGGAGCTGTTTTTT
CDR3aa: CAWSVLAGTGELFF

v_gene: TRBV10-1
abundance: .
d_gene: .
j_gene: TRBJ1-5
CDR3nt: TGCGCCAGCAATTTTCAGGGGAGCGGGCCCCAGCATTTT
CDR3aa: CASNFQGSGPQHF

v_gene: TRBV19
abundance: .
d_gene: TRBD1
j_gene: TRBJ2-5
CDR3nt: TGTGCCAGTAGTAGACAGGGCCAAGAGACCCAGTACTTC
CDR3aa: CASSRQGQETQYF

v_gene: TRBV4-1
abundance: .
d_gene: .
j_gene: TRBJ1-1
CDR3nt: TGCGCCAGCAGCCGACAGGAAGGAACTGAAGCTTTCTTT
CDR3aa: CASSRQEGTEAFF

v_gene: TRBV18
abundance: once
d_gene: TRBD2
j_gene: TRBJ2-2
CDR3nt: TGTGCCAGCTCACCACTTCTCAGTAGCGGGAGCGGTACCGGGGAGCTGTTTTTT
CDR3aa: CASSPLLSSGSGTGELFF

v_gene: TRBV28
abundance: .
d_gene: TRBD2
j_gene: TRBJ2-7
CDR3nt: TGTGCCAGCAACCCTGGTAAAAGGACTAGAACCTACGAGCAGTACTTC
CDR3aa: CASNPGKRTRTYEQYF

v_gene: TRBV9
abundance: .
d_gene: .
j_gene: TRBJ2-7
CDR3nt: TGTGCCAGCAGCGTAGGGGGCGGTCCTCTCTACGAGCAGTACTTC
CDR3aa: CASSVGGGPLYEQYF

v_gene: TRBV6-5
abundance: .
d_gene: .
j_gene: TRBJ1-4
CDR3nt: TGTGCCAGCAGTTGGGGGAGGGCTAATGAAAAACTGTTTTTT
CDR3aa: CASSWGRANEKLFF

v_gene: TRBV27
abundance: .
d_gene: .
j_gene: TRBJ1-5
CDR3nt: TGTGCCAGCAGTTCAGCGGCCCTAGAAAATCAGCCCCAGCATTTT
CDR3aa: CASSSAALENQPQHF

v_gene: TRBV19
abundance: .
d_gene: .
j_gene: TRBJ1-4
CDR3nt: TGTGCCAGTAGTGCCCAGGGGTGGGCTAATGAAAAACTGTTTTTT
CDR3aa: CASSAQGWANEKLFF

v_gene: TRBV6-4
abundance: .
d_gene: TRBD2
j_gene: TRBJ2-5
CDR3nt: TGTGCCAGCAGGGAGCGGGAGGTGGAGACCCAGTACTTC
CDR3aa: CASREREVETQYF

v_gene: TRBV4-1
abundance: .
d_gene: TRBD1
j_gene: TRBJ2-7
CDR3nt: TGCGCCAGCAGCCAAAGGGGACAGCACTACGAGCAGTACTTC
CDR3aa: CASSQRGQHYEQYF

v_gene: TRBV10-1
abundance: .
d_gene: TRBD1
j_gene: TRBJ2-2
CDR3nt: TGCGCCAGCAGCTCCGGGACAGGGTTTCCCGGGGAGCTGTTTTTT
CDR3aa: CASSSGTGFPGELFF

v_gene: TRBV5-1
abundance: .
d_gene: TRBD2
j_gene: TRBJ2-7
CDR3nt: TGCGCCAGCAGCTTGGCCCTAGCGGGGTTGTCGGAGCAGTACTTC
CDR3aa: CASSLALAGLSEQYF

v_gene: TRBV7-9
abundance: .
d_gene: TRBD2
j_gene: TRBJ2-7
CDR3nt: TGTGCCAGCAGCTTAGGCGGGAGGGTTTACGAGCAGTACTTC
CDR3aa: CASSLGGRVYEQYF

v_gene: TRBV28
abundance: .
d_gene: .
j_gene: TRBJ2-7
CDR3nt: TGTGCCAGCACCTATACAGGGGGGGAATACGAGCAGTACTTC
CDR3aa: CASTYTGGEYEQYF

v_gene: TRBV28
abundance: .
d_gene: .
j_gene: TRBJ2-7
CDR3nt: TGTGCCAGCAGTTTACGACACTACGAGCAGTACTTC
CDR3aa: CASSLRHYEQYF

v_gene: TRBV5-1
abundance: .
d_gene: TRBD1
j_gene: TRBJ1-4
CDR3nt: TGCGCCAGCAGCTCCTCGACAGGGCAGGACCCTAATGAAAAACTGTTTTTT
CDR3aa: CASSSSTGQDPNEKLFF

v_gene: TRBV6-6
abundance: .
d_gene: .
j_gene: TRBJ1-4
CDR3nt: TGTGCCAGCAGTTACTTGGGACACAAAACTAATGAAAAACTGTTTTTT
CDR3aa: CASSYLGHKTNEKLFF

v_gene: TRBV11-3
abundance: once
d_gene: TRBD2
j_gene: TRBJ2-7
CDR3nt: TGTGCCAGCAGCTTAGAAAGGGGAGGTAGCGGGCCTTCCTACGAGCAGTACTTC
CDR3aa: CASSLERGGSGPSYEQYF

v_gene: TRBV28
abundance: once
d_gene: TRBD2
j_gene: TRBJ2-7
CDR3nt: TGTGCCAGCAGTTTAGCGGGAGAGGGCTACGAGCAGTACTTC
CDR3aa: CASSLAGEGYEQYF

v_gene: TRBV28
abundance: .
d_gene: .
j_gene: TRBJ1-5
CDR3nt: TGTGCCAGCAGCCGTGACCTTTCACGGGATCAGCCCCAGCATTTT
CDR3aa: CASSRDLSRDQPQHF

v_gene: TRBV5-6
abundance: .
d_gene: .
j_gene: TRBJ1-1
CDR3nt: TGTGCCAGCAGCTTACAGGCGGGGATAGCTCCGGTCACTGAAGCTTTCTTT
CDR3aa: CASSLQAGIAPVTEAFF

v_gene: TRBV30
abundance: once
d_gene: TRBD2
j_gene: TRBJ2-1
CDR3nt: TGTGCCTTTCTAGCGGGAGGGGGGAATGAGCAGTTCTTC
CDR3aa: CAFLAGGGNEQFF

v_gene: TRBV7-9
abundance: once
d_gene: TRBD1
j_gene: TRBJ2-7
CDR3nt: TGTGCCAGCAGCTCCACCACAGGGGGCGTAAGGGACGAGCAGTACTTC
CDR3aa: CASSSTTGGVRDEQYF

v_gene: TRBV5-8
abundance: .
d_gene: TRBD1
j_gene: TRBJ1-3
CDR3nt: TGTGCCAGCAGCTCGGGACAGGGCTCCGTAAACACCATATATTTT
CDR3aa: CASSSGQGSVNTIYF

v_gene: TRBV30
abundance: .
d_gene: .
j_gene: TRBJ1-1
CDR3nt: TGTGCCTGGAGTGCTGTGAACACTGAAGCTTTCTTT
CDR3aa: CAWSAVNTEAFF

v_gene: TRBV27
abundance: .
d_gene: TRBD1
j_gene: TRBJ2-2
CDR3nt: TGTGCCAGCAGTTGGAATTACCCGGGACAGGGATTTGCCGGGGAGCTGTTTTTT
CDR3aa: CASSWNYPGQGFAGELFF

v_gene: TRBV19
abundance: .
d_gene: TRBD2
j_gene: TRBJ2-3
CDR3nt: TGTGCCAGTAGTATAGGCGACGGGAGGTATTATACGCAGTATTTT
CDR3aa: CASSIGDGRYYTQYF

v_gene: TRBV6-5
abundance: .
d_gene: TRBD1
j_gene: TRBJ2-7
CDR3nt: TGTGCCAGCAGTTACGGGGACAGCAACACCTACGAGCAGTACTTC
CDR3aa: CASSYGDSNTYEQYF

v_gene: TRBV5-6
abundance: .
d_gene: TRBD1
j_gene: TRBJ1-2
CDR3nt: TGTGCCAGCAGCCTGGACAGGGACTATGGCTACACCTTC
CDR3aa: CASSLDRDYGYTF

v_gene: TRBV27
abundance: .
d_gene: .
j_gene: TRBJ1-1
CDR3nt: TGTGCCAGCGTACAGGGCCCTGAAGCTTTCTTT
CDR3aa: CASVQGPEAFF

v_gene: TRBV5-1
abundance: .
d_gene: TRBD2
j_gene: TRBJ2-7
CDR3nt: TGCGCCAGCAGCCCGACTAGCGGGGCCTACGAGCAGTACTTC
CDR3aa: CASSPTSGAYEQYF

v_gene: TRBV6-1
abundance: once
d_gene: .
j_gene: TRBJ2-3
CDR3nt: TGTGCCACCAGTCAGGGGTTCACAGATACGCAGTATTTT
CDR3aa: CATSQGFTDTQYF

v_gene: TRBV15
abundance: once
d_gene: TRBD1
j_gene: TRBJ1-2
CDR3nt: TGTGCCACCAGCAGACTAATCATTGGACAGGCAGCTGGCTACACCTTC
CDR3aa: CATSRLIIGQAAGYTF

v_gene: TRBV11-2
abundance: once
d_gene: .
j_gene: TRBJ2-5
CDR3nt: TGTGCCAGCAGCTTCCGACAGGTCGAAGAGACCCAGTACTTC
CDR3aa: CASSFRQVEETQYF

v_gene: TRBV11-3
abundance: .
d_gene: TRBD1
j_gene: TRBJ2-7
CDR3nt: TGTGCCAGCAGCCAAGAAATGACAGGGGGTGCGTACGAGCAGTACTTC
CDR3aa: CASSQEMTGGAYEQYF

v_gene: TRBV6-6
abundance: few
d_gene: .
j_gene: TRBJ2-2
CDR3nt: TGTGCCAGCAGTTACCGGGGGAACACCGGGGAGCTGTTTTTT
CDR3aa: CASSYRGNTGELFF

v_gene: TRBV30
abundance: .
d_gene: .
j_gene: TRBJ1-2
CDR3nt: TGTGCCTGGAGTGGGACAGTATATGGCTACACCTTC
CDR3aa: CAWSGTVYGYTF

v_gene: TRBV4-3
abundance: once
d_gene: .
j_gene: TRBJ2-2
CDR3nt: TGCGCCAGCAGCCAATGGCTAGGCAACACCGGGGAGCTGTTTTTT
CDR3aa: CASSQWLGNTGELFF

v_gene: TRBV27
abundance: .
d_gene: TRBD1
j_gene: TRBJ2-7
CDR3nt: TGTGCCAGCAGGTCAGGGGGAAGTGAGCAGTACTTC
CDR3aa: CASRSGGSEQYF

v_gene: TRBV23-1
abundance: once
d_gene: .
j_gene: TRBJ2-2
CDR3nt: .
CDR3aa: CASSQVLQAGLLLAGVFGNGELFF

v_gene: TRBV27
abundance: .
d_gene: .
j_gene: TRBJ1-2
CDR3nt: TGTGCCAGCAGTTTCTCCCCCGGGACGGGACTTAACTATGGCTACACCTTC
CDR3aa: CASSFSPGTGLNYGYTF

v_gene: TRBV9
abundance: .
d_gene: .
j_gene: TRBJ2-7
CDR3nt: TGTGCCAGCAGCCATTATCTACTAGACTACGAGCAGTACTTC
CDR3aa: CASSHYLLDYEQYF

v_gene: TRBV5-4
abundance: .
d_gene: TRBD1
j_gene: TRBJ2-7
CDR3nt: TGTGCCAGCAGCACAACTCAGGGGGAGTACGAGCAGTACTTC
CDR3aa: CASSTTQGEYEQYF

v_gene: TRBV27
abundance: .
d_gene: TRBD2
j_gene: TRBJ2-7
CDR3nt: TGTGCCAGCACCGCGGGTAGCGGGAGCTCCTACGAGCAGTACTTC
CDR3aa: CASTAGSGSSYEQYF

v_gene: TRBV7-2
abundance: .
d_gene: TRBD2
j_gene: TRBJ2-7
CDR3nt: TGTGCCAGCAGCTTACTAGCGGGAGGTGGACCCTACGAGCAGTACTTC
CDR3aa: CASSLLAGGGPYEQYF

v_gene: TRBV10-3
abundance: .
d_gene: .
j_gene: TRBJ1-1
CDR3nt: TGTGCCATCGGAGACAGGCACTACACTGAAGCTTTCTTT
CDR3aa: CAIGDRHYTEAFF

v_gene: TRBV27
abundance: .
d_gene: TRBD2
j_gene: TRBJ2-1
CDR3nt: TGTGCCAGCAGTACTGGGATACTAGCGGGTAGCTCCTACAATGAGCAGTTCTTC
CDR3aa: CASSTGILAGSSYNEQFF

v_gene: TRBV4-1
abundance: .
d_gene: .
j_gene: TRBJ2-7
CDR3nt: TGCGCCAGCAGCCAAAGACTAGATTACGAGCAGTACTTC
CDR3aa: CASSQRLDYEQYF

v_gene: TRBV19
abundance: .
d_gene: .
j_gene: TRBJ1-5
CDR3nt: TGTGCCAGTAGTCGGACAGTCTATAGCAATCAGCCCCAGCATTTT
CDR3aa: CASSRTVYSNQPQHF

v_gene: TRBV30
abundance: .
d_gene: .
j_gene: TRBJ1-2
CDR3nt: TGTGCCTGGTCCCGGATAACAGGGCCCCGCGGCTACACCTTC
CDR3aa: CAWSRITGPRGYTF

v_gene: TRBV27
abundance: .
d_gene: .
j_gene: TRBJ2-6
CDR3nt: TGTGCCAGCAGTCGGTTCTCTGGGGCCAACGTCCTGACTTTC
CDR3aa: CASSRFSGANVLTF

v_gene: TRBV4-1
abundance: .
d_gene: TRBD1
j_gene: TRBJ2-2
CDR3nt: TGCGCCAGCAGCCTCCCAGGGGGCAAGAACACCGGGGAGCTGTTTTTT
CDR3aa: CASSLPGGKNTGELFF

v_gene: TRBV6-5
abundance: .
d_gene: .
j_gene: TRBJ2-7
CDR3nt: TGTGCCAGCAGTTACGAGTCGTCGTCCTACGAGCAGTACTTC
CDR3aa: CASSYESSSYEQYF